This is a list of T cell receptor beta chains from one sample in a study of monozygotic twins with inflammatory bowel disease. TCRdb re-analyzed the 5' RACE reads; it lists each CDR3 protein once, without DNA. Recorded for this sample: nearly 450,000 distinct CDR3 sequences. The sequenced sample consisted of blood. These receptors originate from a human donor with ulcerative colitis or Crohn's disease, or a healthy co-twin of an affected twin (not recorded which). Each CDR3 is given with its conserved first and last residue. Each record gives: V gene, J gene, CDR3 protein.

v_gene: TRBV5-5
j_gene: TRBJ2-5
CDR3aa: CASSLGPGAWETQYF

v_gene: TRBV18
j_gene: TRBJ1-2
CDR3aa: CASSRQEDYGYTF

v_gene: TRBV5-1
j_gene: TRBJ1-1
CDR3aa: CASSLFRDRETLGTEAFF

v_gene: TRBV5-1
j_gene: TRBJ2-1
CDR3aa: CASSLVGGSGEQFF

v_gene: TRBV5-1
j_gene: TRBJ2-3
CDR3aa: CASSFSGRNTDTQYF

v_gene: TRBV29-1
j_gene: TRBJ1-1
CDR3aa: CSVGIGTEAFF

v_gene: TRBV18
j_gene: TRBJ1-1
CDR3aa: CASSPQGQAINTEAFF

v_gene: TRBV25-1
j_gene: TRBJ2-7
CDR3aa: CASSRQGQGSYEQYF

v_gene: TRBV7-8
j_gene: TRBJ2-2
CDR3aa: CASSLEGIRVGELFF

v_gene: TRBV6-1
j_gene: TRBJ2-2
CDR3aa: CASSNFRTGYFTGELFF

v_gene: TRBV3-1
j_gene: TRBJ1-1
CDR3aa: CASSQTPGQGQPEAFF

v_gene: TRBV29-1
j_gene: TRBJ2-2
CDR3aa: CSVAASGSNTGELFF

v_gene: TRBV6-1
j_gene: TRBJ2-5
CDR3aa: CASSKRGGETQYF

v_gene: TRBV6-1
j_gene: TRBJ2-3
CDR3aa: CASRGLAGGTDTQYF

v_gene: TRBV20-1
j_gene: TRBJ2-5
CDR3aa: CSASRLAGGPSETQYF

v_gene: TRBV28
j_gene: TRBJ2-3
CDR3aa: CASSFSTGLAGRTGTDTQYF

v_gene: TRBV14
j_gene: TRBJ2-3
CDR3aa: CASSQDRRQGPVVDTQYF

v_gene: TRBV12-5
j_gene: TRBJ2-5
CDR3aa: CASGLSQLGTQYF

v_gene: TRBV6-2/TRBV6-3
j_gene: TRBJ2-7
CDR3aa: CASSYSRVEQYF

v_gene: TRBV18
j_gene: TRBJ1-1
CDR3aa: CASSPLGQGTEAFF

v_gene: TRBV20-1
j_gene: TRBJ2-2
CDR3aa: CSAETSGGAGELFF

v_gene: TRBV7-3
j_gene: TRBJ2-1
CDR3aa: CASSRDSGRASNEQFF

v_gene: TRBV7-8
j_gene: TRBJ1-2
CDR3aa: CASSLGTGGFTPTNYGYTF

v_gene: TRBV24-1
j_gene: TRBJ2-1
CDR3aa: CATSDLRGGSYNEQFF

v_gene: TRBV7-8
j_gene: TRBJ2-1
CDR3aa: CASRRGTGDYNEQFF

v_gene: TRBV6-1
j_gene: TRBJ1-1
CDR3aa: CASSAGVRSGEAFF

v_gene: TRBV9
j_gene: TRBJ1-6
CDR3aa: CASSVGRDRASPLHF

v_gene: TRBV30
j_gene: TRBJ1-5
CDR3aa: CAWSGTALNQPQHF

v_gene: TRBV12-3/TRBV12-4
j_gene: TRBJ2-5
CDR3aa: CASSLGTTYQETQYF

v_gene: TRBV25-1
j_gene: TRBJ1-4
CDR3aa: CASSSGTPRNEKLFF

v_gene: TRBV7-9
j_gene: TRBJ2-1
CDR3aa: CASSLEGLQGNEQFF

v_gene: TRBV7-2
j_gene: TRBJ2-5
CDR3aa: CASSVTRRGRGETQYF

v_gene: TRBV5-1
j_gene: TRBJ2-3
CDR3aa: CASSSTSGGDTQYF

v_gene: TRBV6-1
j_gene: TRBJ2-1
CDR3aa: CASTRGGQAGVYNEQFF

v_gene: TRBV2
j_gene: TRBJ2-5
CDR3aa: CASKEGAGPQYF

v_gene: TRBV27
j_gene: TRBJ2-7
CDR3aa: CASSLKPPATAGSYEQYF

v_gene: TRBV6-2/TRBV6-3
j_gene: TRBJ2-1
CDR3aa: CASSGLANNEQFF

v_gene: TRBV7-9
j_gene: TRBJ1-2
CDR3aa: CASSLASVDGYTF

v_gene: TRBV6-1
j_gene: TRBJ1-5
CDR3aa: CASSRTGTGEQPQHF

v_gene: TRBV20-1
j_gene: TRBJ2-3
CDR3aa: CSARDPSPDTQYF

v_gene: TRBV20-1
j_gene: TRBJ1-1
CDR3aa: CSARDSPNTEAFF